These 28 T cell receptor beta chains were sequenced from one sample in a study of Graves' ophthalmopathy and Graves' hyperthyroidism. From RNA, the CDR3 regions of TCR beta chains were amplified and sequenced. HTBI primers primed a first-round RT-PCR, and a second-round multiplex PCR followed. TCRdb reprocessed the multiplex PCR reads with MiXCR, giving one entry per CDR3 protein. The sample includes about 700,000 distinct CDR3 sequences, 35% to 45% of them seen just once. The sequenced sample was peripheral blood. The receptors derive from an adult man with Graves' ophthalmopathy.

This clonotype was found many times. The genes are TRBV7-9 and TRBJ1-2; D ambiguous. Germline V gene data show CDR1 as SEHNR and CDR2 as FQNEAQ (reference sequence). This CDR3 has 14 amino acids. V was pared by 1 base and J by 2 bases, with 8 bases between. The CDR3 here is CASSLELANYGYTF. CDR3 nucleotides: TGTGCCAGCAGCTTAGAATTGGCAAACTATGGCTACACCTTC.

This clonotype was counted at least ten times. V usage is TRBV7-8 and J usage is TRBJ2-7; TRBD2 agrees at 7 bases. V lost 3 bases to trimming and J lost 3 bases; unmatched junction nucleotides: 5. The CDR3 is 14 residues long. Germline V gives CDR1 SGHVS, CDR2 FQNEAQ. CDR3 nucleotide sequence: TGTGCCAGCAGCTTCCCCGGCGGGGGCTACGAGCAGTACTTC. It specifies CASSFPGGGYEQYF.

As to this clonotype: A much larger clone differs from this one at a single base, so this may be a read error. Given the absence of the conserved phenylalanine or tryptophan at the CDR3 end, a read error is likely. The DNA is omitted, as the CDR3 cannot be located on it reliably, and the CDR3 follows TCRdb's listing. The chain combines TRBV7-2 with TRBJ2-7; the DNA was not used to check the table's D call, TRBD1. From its first to its last residue, the CDR3 has 10 amino acids. Germline assignment: CDR1 SGHTA and CDR2 FQGNSA. CDR3 region: CASGSEPPTK.

In the case of this clonotype: Since a much larger clone is just one base distant, this may be a read error. The rearrangement links TRBV10-3 to TRBJ1-1; D is unclear. This CDR3 spans 12 amino acids. Germline V gene sequence: CDR1 ENHRY, CDR2 SYGVKD. The V gene lost 10 bases and the J gene lost 12 bases, with 21 bases spanning the gap. The CDR3 reads CASGARDRFPFF. The CDR3 DNA is TGTGCCAGCGGTGCGCGTGATCGATTCCCTTTCTTT.

The rearrangement uses TRBV25-1 and TRBJ2-7; a possible D gene is TRBD1 (5 bases). Germline values: CDR1 MGHDK, CDR2 SYGVNS. The length of the CDR3 is 13 residues. V gave up 6 bases and J gave up 3 bases, with 12 bases separating them. In nucleotides, the CDR3 is TGTGCCAGCAGAGCCCTGACAGACTACGAGCAGTACTTC. It specifies CASRALTDYEQYF.

The rearrangement links TRBV5-1 to TRBJ2-5; 9 nucleotides align to TRBD2. V was clipped by 4 bases and J by 1 base; unmatched bases: 8. CDR3 size: 16 residues. CDR1 SGHRS and CDR2 YFSETQ come from the germline V gene. The CDR3 DNA is TGCGCCAGCAGCCCTACGACTAGCGGTAGCCAAGAGACCCAGTACTTC. Amino acid sequence: CASSPTTSGSQETQYF.

This clonotype occurred many times. This chain links TRBV29-1 with TRBJ1-2; D is undetermined. V lost 3 bases and J lost 8, with 22 bases in between. CDR3 length: 15 residues. The germline V gene has CDR1 SQVTM and CDR2 ANQGSEA. The CDR3 coding sequence is TGCAGCGTTGAGCTCTTACTCTCTGGTCGGGCGGGCTACACCTTC. It codes for CSVELLLSGRAGYTF.

The chain is built from TRBV7-8 and TRBJ2-6; possibly TRBD2 for D (6 bases). CDR3 length: 15 amino acids. V was clipped by 8 bases and J by 5 bases, with 16 bases between them. Germline CDR1 is SGHVS and CDR2 is FQNEAQ. Written as DNA, the CDR3 is TGTGCCAGCCGATTCGGCGGGGTTAGGGCCAACGTCCTGACTTTC. This encodes CASRFGGVRANVLTF.

In its sample, this clonotype was seen many times. The CDR3 loop reads CASSESPDGLETQYF. CDR3 DNA: TGCGCCAGCAGTGAGTCGCCCGACGGATTGGAGACCCAGTACTTC. The chain recombines TRBV10-2 with TRBJ2-5; D uncertain. Germline values: CDR1 WSHSY, CDR2 SAAADI. V shed 0 bases and J shed 5 bases, with 13 bases lying between them. The CDR3 loop spans 15 amino acids.

The chain employs TRBV6-5 and TRBJ2-2; possibly TRBD2 for D (6 bases). Trimming left V 6 bases short and J 5 bases short, with 13 bases between. The V gene's germline CDR1 is MNHEY and CDR2 SVGAGI. CDR3 length equals 14 residues. For the CDR3, the DNA is TGTGCCAGCAGACACACTAGCTCGACCGGGGAGCTGTTTTTT. It translates to CASRHTSSTGELFF.

The CDR3 protein is CSASSQIRSNTEAFF. The CDR3 nucleotides are TGCAGCGCCAGCAGCCAAATAAGGTCGAACACTGAAGCTTTCTTT. This rearrangement joins TRBV29-1 to TRBJ1-1; D not certain. Germline V lookup: CDR1 SQVTM, CDR2 ANQGSEA. The CDR3 totals 15 residues. Trimming cost V 7 bases and J 1 base, with 19 bases left between them.

This clonotype showed up just a few times. The gene calls are TRBV28 and TRBJ1-1; TRBD1 is a possible D gene (6 bases). The CDR3 has 15 amino acids. Trimming cost V 4 bases and J 4 bases, with 16 bases left between them. In germline, CDR1 is MDHEN, CDR2 SYDVKM. The CDR3 loop is CASSSTGQRITEAFF. DNA of the CDR3: TGTGCCAGCAGTTCAACAGGGCAGCGTATCACTGAAGCTTTCTTT.

This clonotype showed up just a few times. This chain connects TRBV7-8 to TRBJ2-7; D may be TRBD1 or TRBD2 (5 bases each). Trimming left V 4 bases short and J 4 bases short, with 23 bases between. Germline V CDR1 and CDR2: SGHVS, FQNEAQ. There are 17 residues in the CDR3. CDR3 DNA: TGTGCCAGCAGCTCATATGTAAATCTGGGACCTAAATACGAGCAGTACTTC. Its translation: CASSSYVNLGPKYEQYF.

This clonotype was recorded many times. This chain links TRBV10-3 with TRBJ2-5; D is perhaps TRBD1 or TRBD2 (5 bases each). Trimming stripped 7 bases from V and 5 bases from J, with 17 bases between. This CDR3 spans 14 amino acids. Germline values: CDR1 ENHRY, CDR2 SYGVKD. CDR3 sequence reads: CAIKEGTRAETQYF. The CDR3 DNA follows: TGTGCCATCAAGGAAGGGACCAGGGCTGAGACCCAGTACTTC.

This clonotype occurred many times. The junction and the germline gene differ at one end; a read error may be behind it. The chain combines TRBV10-2 with TRBJ1-5, with D perhaps matching TRBD1 (5 bases). This CDR3 is 15 amino acids long. Per the germline V gene, CDR1 is WSHSY and CDR2 is SAAADI. CDR3 loop: CASSRTPYSNQPQHF. The CDR3 DNA sequence: TGTGCCAGCAGTCGGACACCCTATAGCAATCAGCCCCAGCATTTT.

This clonotype was observed many times. This CDR3 reads CASFSGGGNSPLHF. CDR3 in DNA: TGTGCCAGTTTCTCAGGGGGGGGCAATTCACCCCTCCACTTT. The chain recombines TRBV7-9 with TRBJ1-6; TRBD1 agrees at 7 bases. Losses at the gene ends were 9 bases for V and 7 bases for J; bases not matched to a gene: 9. This CDR3 spans 14 amino acids. Germline assignment: CDR1 SEHNR and CDR2 FQNEAQ (reference sequence).

This chain links TRBV24-1 with TRBJ2-5; D gene unclear. Trimming removed 3 bases at V and 4 bases at J, with 8 bases between. This CDR3 has 13 amino acids. Germline V gives CDR1 KGHDR, CDR2 SFDVKD. The CDR3 loop reads CATSDQDGETQYF. The CDR3 DNA follows: TGTGCCACCAGTGATCAGGACGGAGAGACCCAGTACTTC.

This clonotype was counted many times. This chain connects TRBV19 to TRBJ1-1; TRBD1 matches 7 bases. Looked up from germline, CDR1 is LNHDA and CDR2 is SQIVND (reference sequence). Losses at the gene ends were 3 bases for V and 5 bases for J; bases not matched to a gene: 9. The CDR3 totals 15 residues. CDR3 sequence (DNA): TGTGCCAGTAGTATGCCCGACAGGGTTGTAACTGAAGCTTTCTTT. Translated, it gives CASSMPDRVVTEAFF.

About this clonotype itself: At one boundary the junction diverges from the germline segment, which might be a read error. This rearrangement joins TRBV5-4 to TRBJ2-3, with a tentative D call TRBD2 (7 bases). The CDR3 is 17 residues long. Germline V gene data show CDR1 as SGHNT and CDR2 as YYREEE (reference sequence). The CDR3 sequence is CASSFTTGGRVTETQYF. DNA of the CDR3: TGTGCCAGCAGCTTTACCACCGGGGGGCGCGTCACAGAGACGCAGTATTTT.

On this clonotype: This may be a read error: a much more frequent sequence differs by one nucleotide. The J gene is TRBJ2-5, the V gene TRBV20-1, with TRBD2 matching 12 bases. In germline, CDR1 is DFQATT, CDR2 SNEGSKA (reference sequence). V lost 4 bases and J lost 3; bases outside the gene matches: 6. This CDR3 is built from 15 residues. The CDR3 spells CSATAPSGGEETQYF. The DNA for the CDR3 is TGCAGTGCTACGGCCCCTAGCGGGGGGGAAGAGACCCAGTACTTC.

The chain is built from TRBV7-3 and TRBJ2-7, with 7 bases identical to TRBD2. The last part of the DNA fits TRBJ2-1 better; the J call may be wrong. This CDR3 is 15 amino acids long. Germline loops: CDR1 SGHTA, CDR2 FQGTGA. The CDR3 spells CASSLTFTGGDEQFF. CDR3 coding DNA: TGTGCCAGCAGCTTAACTTTCACTGGGGGGGATGAGCAGTTCTTC.

CDR3 sequence reads: CAISESGSGLGAGNQPQHF. The CDR3 DNA reads as TGTGCCATCAGTGAGTCAGGTTCGGGATTAGGAGCGGGCAATCAGCCCCAGCATTTT. V usage is TRBV10-3 and J usage is TRBJ1-5; D unresolved. Trimming shortened V by 0 bases and J by 2 bases, and 20 bases separated the two germline ends. Germline V gene data show CDR1 as ENHRY and CDR2 as SYGVKD. The CDR3 contains 19 residues.

For this clonotype: A read error may explain this, as a much larger clone is one base away. The chain uses TRBV6-6 and TRBJ1-1; D possibly corresponds to TRBD1 (5 bases). This CDR3 is 16 amino acids long. From germline, CDR1 is MNHNY and CDR2 SVGAGI (reference sequence). Deletions cut 2 bases from V and 1 base from J, with 14 bases between. The chain's CDR3 is CASSYGASTGNTEAFF. CDR3 DNA: TGTGCCAGCAGTTACGGGGCCTCAACCGGGAACACTGAAGCTTTCTTT.

V and J are TRBV7-2 and TRBJ2-5; D unresolved. The length of the CDR3 is 12 residues. Germline CDR1 and CDR2: SGHTA and FQGNSA. V was pared by 3 bases and J by 9 bases, with 11 bases between. The CDR3 sequence is CASSFSSQPQYF. In DNA form, the CDR3 reads TGTGCCAGCAGCTTTAGTAGTCAGCCCCAGTACTTC.

As concerns this clonotype: The junction does not match germline at one end; this may be a read error. The DNA for the CDR3 is TGTGCCAGCAGTTACCGGGGTACGGGACAGCCCCAGCATTTT. Protein product: CASSYRGTGQPQHF. The chain has TRBV10-3 and TRBJ1-5; D not certain. Germline-derived CDR1 and CDR2 are ENHRY and SYGVKD. The CDR3 spans 14 residues.

The rearrangement uses TRBV18 and TRBJ1-6; perhaps TRBD1 as D (5 bases). CDR1 and CDR2 (germline): KGHSH, LQKENI. The CDR3 is 15 amino acids. The V end was cut by 4 bases, the J end by 10 bases, with 17 bases between. The CDR3: CASSRQRDGDSPLHF. Here the CDR3 DNA reads TGTGCCAGCTCACGTCAACGGGACGGGGACTCACCCCTCCACTTT.

The chain employs TRBV3-1 and TRBJ2-7, with D possibly being TRBD2 (6 bases). This CDR3 contains 16 residues. V lost 0 bases and J 2 bases, leaving 14 bases between the germline ends. Germline V gene data show CDR1 as LGHDT and CDR2 as YNNKEL (reference sequence). The CDR3 loop is CASSQDRDSVAYEQYF. DNA for the CDR3: TGTGCCAGCAGCCAAGATCGGGACTCTGTTGCCTACGAGCAGTACTTC.

This clonotype was observed a single time. The genes are TRBV5-1 and TRBJ2-7; D gene unclear. The CDR3 runs 13 residues. Germline V gene data show CDR1 as SGHRS and CDR2 as YFSETQ. Trimming removed 3 bases at V and 1 base at J, with 8 bases between. The CDR3 here is CASSWVDSYEQYF. CDR3 DNA sequence: TGCGCCAGCAGCTGGGTTGATTCCTACGAGCAGTACTTC.